One TCR beta chain is described in this entry. The antigen is undetermined. The sample originates from a study of cytomegalovirus exposure and HLA in healthy donors. Study-wide findings and caveats: An observed cluster of highly shared sequence variants was recorded as a likely sequencing artifact.

A multiplex PCR was run with 60 Vbeta primers and 13 Jbeta primers. Only in-frame clones appear in the TCRdb table, and some are missing; sequencing was by immunoSEQ multiplex PCR. This table has 140,000 or so clones, roughly three quarters appearing once. These donors counted as nominally healthy when sampled, but unrecorded immune exposures were likely. The specimen was PBMCs. This TCR derives from a woman under 40 in good health and CMV-seronegative.

In DNA form, the CDR3 reads TGTGCCAGCAGTTACTCGTTCCGGGAGGGGGTGCAGTACTTC. Protein: CASSYSFREGVQYF. The chain carries TRBV6-5 and TRBJ2-5; 8 bases agree with TRBD2. The CDR3 length is 14 residues. V was pared by 0 bases and J by 11 bases, with 8 bases of the junction left unmatched. CDR1 MNHEY and CDR2 SVGAGI come from the germline V gene.